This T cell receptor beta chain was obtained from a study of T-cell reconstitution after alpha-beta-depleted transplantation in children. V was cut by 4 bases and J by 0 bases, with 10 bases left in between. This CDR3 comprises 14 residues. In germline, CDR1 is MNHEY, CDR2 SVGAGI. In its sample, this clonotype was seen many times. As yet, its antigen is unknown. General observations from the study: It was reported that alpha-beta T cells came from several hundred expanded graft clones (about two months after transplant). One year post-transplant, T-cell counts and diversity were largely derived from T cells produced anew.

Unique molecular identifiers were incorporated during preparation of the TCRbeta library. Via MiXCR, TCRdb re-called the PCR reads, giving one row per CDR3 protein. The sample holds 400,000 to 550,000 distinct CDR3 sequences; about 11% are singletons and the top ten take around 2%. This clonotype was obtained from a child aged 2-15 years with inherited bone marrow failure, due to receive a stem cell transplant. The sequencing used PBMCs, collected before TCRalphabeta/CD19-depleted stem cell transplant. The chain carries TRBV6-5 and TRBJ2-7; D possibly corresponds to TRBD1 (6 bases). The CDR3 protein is CASSWAGVSYEQYF. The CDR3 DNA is TGTGCCAGCAGTTGGGCAGGGGTCTCCTACGAGCAGTACTTC.